A single sample is the source of the 18 T cell receptor beta chains below, sequenced in a study of Graves' ophthalmopathy and Graves' hyperthyroidism. Amplification from RNA transcripts yielded the TCR beta CDR3 regions. The authors performed first-round RT-PCR with HTBI primers and then a second-round multiplex PCR. TCRdb reprocessed the multiplex PCR reads via MiXCR and lists one record per CDR3 protein. Here the sample spans approximately 160,000 distinct CDR3 sequences, just under 40% being singletons. The specimen was peripheral blood. All receptors derive from a man aged 25-45 years with Graves' ophthalmopathy.

V gene TRBV6-1 combines with J gene TRBJ2-7; D may be TRBD1 (5 bases). V was pared by 6 bases and J by 2 bases, with 14 bases between. The CDR3 runs to 14 residues. Germline lookup yields CDR1 MNHNS and CDR2 SASEGT. The CDR3 sequence is CASRPNRRAYEQYF. Here the CDR3 DNA reads TGTGCCAGCAGGCCCAACAGGCGAGCCTACGAGCAGTACTTC.

This clonotype was recorded many times. The chain couples TRBV6-2 or TRBV6-3 to TRBJ2-7; the match to TRBD1 covers 8 bases. The CDR3 runs 15 residues. J was trimmed by 5 bases and V by 6 bases; bases with no gene match: 12. Germline loops: CDR1 MNHEY, CDR2 SVGEGT. The DNA for the CDR3 is TGTGCCAGCAGCCGCCCGGGGCAGGGGGCCAACGAGCAGTACTTC. Translated, it gives CASSRPGQGANEQYF.

The chain recombines TRBV3-1 with TRBJ1-5; a possible D gene is TRBD1 (5 bases). The CDR3 totals 14 residues. Trimming removed 3 bases at V and 1 base at J, with 7 bases between. The germline CDR1 and CDR2 sequences are LGHDT and YNNKEL (reference sequence). For the CDR3, the DNA is TGTGCCAGCAGCCATGGGGACAGCAATCAGCCCCAGCATTTT. Translated: CASSHGDSNQPQHF.

This clonotype was counted ten times or more. V usage is TRBV6-1 and J usage is TRBJ2-7; a weak D match, TRBD1 (6 bases). V gave up 2 bases and J gave up 5 bases, with 10 bases separating them. CDR3 length equals 13 residues. Germline CDR1 reads MNHNS; CDR2 reads SASEGT. The CDR3 protein is CASSESWTDEQYF. In DNA, the CDR3 is TGTGCCAGCAGTGAATCTTGGACAGACGAGCAGTACTTC.

This clonotype has more than one count but fewer than ten. The chain uses TRBV10-3 and TRBJ2-7; no firm D call. Trimming left V 7 bases short and J 0 bases short, with 10 bases between. The CDR3 has 13 residues. Germline loops: CDR1 ENHRY, CDR2 SYGVKD. The CDR3 DNA sequence: TGTGCCATCATGGCTGATTACTCCTACGAGCAGTACTTC. Its protein product is CAIMADYSYEQYF.

This clonotype was recorded at least ten times. The chain joins TRBV7-8 to TRBJ2-7; 15 nucleotides align to TRBD2. The CDR3 has 17 amino acids. With V trimmed by 2 bases and J by 4 bases, 6 bases remained unmatched. Germline V gives CDR1 SGHVS, CDR2 FQNEAQ. The CDR3 DNA follows: TGTGCCAGCAGCTTAAAAACGGGACTAGCGGGAGGTTACGAGCAGTACTTC. Its protein product is CASSLKTGLAGGYEQYF.

This clonotype came up many times. The V gene is TRBV6-2 or TRBV6-3, the J gene TRBJ2-7; D perhaps matches TRBD2 (6 bases). Germline CDR1 reads MNHEY; CDR2 reads SVGEGT. CDR3 length: 13 amino acids. Trimming stripped 2 bases from V and 3 bases from J, with 8 bases between. CDR3 protein: CASSYEAGYEQYF. CDR3 DNA: TGTGCCAGCAGTTACGAAGCGGGCTACGAGCAGTACTTC.

In its sample, this clonotype was seen many times. The CDR3 DNA reads TGTGCCAGCTCCAGGGACAGCCAAGTTTTGCCGAACACTGAAGCTTTCTTT. Amino acids: CASSRDSQVLPNTEAFF. The rearrangement uses TRBV6-2 or TRBV6-3 and TRBJ1-1, with 7 bases fitting TRBD1. The CDR3 runs to 17 residues. Germline CDR1 MNHEY, CDR2 SVGEGT. Losses at the gene ends were 8 bases for V and 1 base for J; bases not matched to a gene: 16.

This clonotype occurred many times. This chain joins TRBV7-2 and TRBJ1-6; D is uncertain. Germline CDR1 and CDR2: SGHTA and FQGNSA. Trimming stripped 5 bases from V and 0 bases from J, with 8 bases between. The CDR3 is 15 residues long. DNA for the CDR3: TGTGCCAGCAGCCGAGTGGACTCCTATAATTCACCCCTCCACTTT. Translated, it gives CASSRVDSYNSPLHF.

The chain joins TRBV6-1 to TRBJ1-6; unclear D gene. Germline V CDR1 and CDR2: MNHNS, SASEGT. CDR3 length: 16 amino acids. Trimming removed 7 bases at V and 0 bases at J, with 13 bases between. The CDR3 DNA follows: TGTGCCAGCAAGGGCAGATCAAGCTCCTATAATTCACCCCTCCACTTT. Its protein is CASKGRSSSYNSPLHF.

The chain has TRBV6-1 and TRBJ1-1, with D unresolved. Trimming took 6 bases from V and 0 from J, leaving 8 bases between them. Germline CDR1 reads MNHNS; CDR2 reads SASEGT. This CDR3 comprises 13 residues. CDR3 nucleotide sequence: TGTGCCAGCAGGGCCTATTTGAACACTGAAGCTTTCTTT. Translation gives CASRAYLNTEAFF.

This chain uses TRBV6-1 with TRBJ1-2; 7 bases align to TRBD1. Germline V gene sequence: CDR1 MNHNS, CDR2 SASEGT. The V and J ends lost 0 bases and 9 bases, in that order; junction bases with no gene match: 7. The CDR3 runs 14 residues. CDR3 in amino acids: CASSEALQGISYTF. In DNA, the CDR3 is TGTGCCAGCAGTGAAGCGCTACAGGGGATTAGCTACACCTTC.

This clonotype turned up a few times. The CDR3 coding sequence is TGTGCCACCCAGCCTAGGGCCTCCTACGAGCAGTACTTC. It encodes CATQPRASYEQYF. The chain couples TRBV6-1 to TRBJ2-7, with D unclear. The CDR3 has 13 amino acids. The V gene lost 10 bases and the J gene lost 0 bases, with 13 bases spanning the gap. Germline assignment: CDR1 MNHNS and CDR2 SASEGT.

This clonotype was observed a handful of times. The chain is built from TRBV6-5 and TRBJ1-5; TRBD1 agrees at 7 bases. This CDR3 has 14 amino acids. From germline, CDR1 is MNHEY and CDR2 SVGAGI. After removal of 5 bases from V and 4 bases from J, the junction contained 5 bases not matched to a gene. This CDR3 reads CASSHRQGNQPQHF. Written as DNA, the CDR3 is TGTGCCAGCAGTCACCGACAGGGAAATCAGCCCCAGCATTTT.

Ten or more counts support this clonotype. The chain employs TRBV4-2 and TRBJ1-5; D is perhaps TRBD1 (6 bases). Trimming stripped 2 bases from V and 6 bases from J, with 14 bases between. There are 15 residues in the CDR3. Germline CDR1 and CDR2: LGHNA and YNFKEQ. CDR3 amino acids: CASSQYTGIPQPQHF. The CDR3 bases are TGTGCCAGCAGCCAATATACAGGGATTCCTCAGCCCCAGCATTTT.

The CDR3 DNA is TGTGCCAGCAGCGCAGGGACAGCCTACGAGCAGTACTTC. It translates to CASSAGTAYEQYF. V gene TRBV11-2 combines with J gene TRBJ2-7, with 7 bases that match TRBD1. V was pared by 5 bases and J by 2 bases, with 3 bases of the junction left unmatched. The CDR3 loop spans 13 amino acids. Germline CDR1 SGHAT, CDR2 FQNNGV. Variable domain in full (rest from reference TRBV11-2 and TRBJ2-7): EAGVAQSPRYKIIEKRQSVAFWCNPISGHATLYWYQQILGQGPKLLIQFQNNGVVDDSQLPKDRFSAERLKGVDSTLKIQPAKLEDSAVYLCASSAGTAYEQYFGPGTRLTVT.

This rearrangement joins TRBV11-2 to TRBJ1-2, with 9 positions matching TRBD1. Trimming removed 5 bases from V and 7 bases from J; junction bases left unmatched: 5. Germline V lookup: CDR1 SGHAT, CDR2 FQNNGV. This CDR3 has 13 amino acids. The CDR3 DNA sequence: TGTGCCAGCAGCCTACCGGACAGGGGTGGCTACACCTTC. Translated: CASSLPDRGGYTF.

The chain has TRBV11-2 and TRBJ1-1; 8 nucleotides agree with TRBD1. The ends lost 5 bases at V and 5 bases at J; junction bases unmatched: 7. CDR1 and CDR2 (germline): SGHAT, FQNNGV. There are 14 residues in the CDR3. CDR3 residues: CASSTKTGVTEAFF. The CDR3, as DNA: TGTGCCAGCAGCACTAAGACAGGGGTGACTGAAGCTTTCTTT.